The 9 T cell receptor beta chains below were found in one sample sequenced in a study of cytotoxic CD8 clonotypes in ibrutinib-treated CLL. The repertoire was sequenced with immunoSEQ multiplex PCR; TCRdb's copy has only in-frame clones and lacks some. The repertoire holds under 200,000 clones, with roughly 80% as singletons. Sequenced material: PBMCs, taken after 24 months of ibrutinib treatment. The source of these receptors is a human donor with chronic lymphocytic leukemia.

The chain recombines TRBV7-6 with TRBJ1-5, with a tentative D call TRBD1 (6 bases). This CDR3 is built from 17 residues. CDR1 is SGHVS and CDR2 is FNYEAQ in the germline V gene. V gave up 0 bases and J gave up 3 bases, with 15 bases separating them. The CDR3 region has the DNA TGTGCCAGCAGCTTAGCTGGGGTGGGGGGCTTCAATCAGCCCCAGCATTTT. Its protein is CASSLAGVGGFNQPQHF. Complete variable domain (other parts from reference TRBV7-6 and TRBJ1-5): GAGVSQSPRYKVTKRGQDVALRCDPISGHVSLYWYRQALGQGPEFLTYFNYEAQQDKSGLPNDRFSAERPEGSISTLTIQRTEQRDSAMYRCASSLAGVGGFNQPQHFGDGTRLSIL.

This chain links TRBV21-1 with TRBJ1-6. TRBV21-1 is listed as a pseudogene. CDR3 length: 16 amino acids. Written as DNA, the CDR3 is TGTGCCAGCAGCAAATCTTGGCGACGGCTCAATTCACCCCTCCACTTT. Translated, it gives CASSKSWRRLNSPLHF.

The genes are TRBV5-1 and TRBJ2-2; 8 bases line up with TRBD2. CDR1 and CDR2 (germline): SGHRS, YFSETQ. CDR3 size: 16 residues. J was trimmed by 0 bases and V by 3 bases; bases with no gene match: 4. CDR3 in amino acids: CASSSTSGANTGELFF. CDR3 coding DNA: TGCGCCAGCAGCTCCACTAGCGGTGCGAACACCGGGGAGCTGTTTTTT.

CDR3 sequence reads: CASSPTLATNEKLFF. DNA for the CDR3: TGCGCCAGCAGCCCAACACTAGCAACTAATGAAAAACTGTTTTTT. V and J are TRBV5-1 and TRBJ1-4, with unresolved D. CDR3 size: 15 residues. Germline V gene sequence: CDR1 SGHRS, CDR2 YFSETQ. V lost 4 bases, J lost 0 bases, and 10 bases lay in between.

This clone is a singleton in its sample. The V and J genes are TRBV5-5 and TRBJ1-6, with 7 positions matching TRBD1. CDR3 length: 16 amino acids. The J segment lost 10 bases and the V segment lost 2 bases, leaving 12 bases of the junction unmatched. CDR1 is SGHKS, CDR2 YYEKEE, per germline (reference sequence). The CDR3 coding sequence is TGTGCCAGCAGCTTCTCTCGACAGGGCCAGGGATCACCCCTCCACTTT. Translated: CASSFSRQGQGSPLHF.

V and J are TRBV7-7 and TRBJ2-2, with D perhaps matching TRBD1 or TRBD2 (5 bases each). CDR3 length: 14 amino acids. In germline, CDR1 is SSHAT, CDR2 FNYEAQ (reference sequence). Deletions cut 5 bases from V and 4 bases from J, with 11 bases between. CDR3 in DNA: TGTGCCAGCAGCGTAGGGACCACCACCGGGGAGCTGTTTTTT. Its protein product is CASSVGTTTGELFF.

This CDR3 is CASMRQGRPYEQYF. The CDR3 DNA reads as TGTGCCAGCATGAGACAGGGTCGTCCCTACGAGCAGTACTTC. J is TRBJ2-7 and V is TRBV5-8; 7 positions agree with TRBD1. The junction had 8 bases not matched to a gene; V was cut back by 6 bases and J by 2 bases. The CDR3 extends over 14 amino acids. CDR1 is SGHTS and CDR2 is YDEGEE in the germline V gene.

The J gene is TRBJ1-3, the V gene TRBV6-5, with D unresolved. This CDR3 spans 16 amino acids. The germline V gene encodes CDR1 MNHEY and CDR2 SVGAGI. The germline V and J ends were trimmed by 2 bases and 4 bases, with 15 bases remaining between them. CDR3 sequence reads: CASSYDRVAQGNTIYF. The CDR3 DNA is TGTGCCAGCAGTTACGATCGGGTGGCCCAGGGAAACACCATATATTTT.

A remark on this clone: Other nucleotide sequences from this sample produce the same CDR3. The chain is built from TRBV29-1 and TRBJ1-1, with a possible D match to TRBD1 (5 bases). This CDR3 is 12 amino acids long. Germline values: CDR1 SQVTM, CDR2 ANQGSEA. The V end was cut by 4 bases, the J end by 1 base, with 7 bases between. CDR3 protein: CSVGTGNTEAFF. In DNA form, the CDR3 reads TGCAGCGTTGGTACAGGGAACACTGAAGCTTTCTTT.